Described below is a single T cell receptor beta chain sequence and its context. Antigen specificity is unknown. The sample is drawn from a study of T cells expressing NK-cell markers. Overall study: Each TCR beta repertoire originated in sorted T cells that were CD3+CD56+NKG2C+, CD3+CD56+NKG2C- or CD3+CD56-NKG2C+.

TCRdb re-called the 5' RACE reads and gives one entry per CDR3 protein, without DNA. The sample has about 150,000 distinct CDR3 sequences. The study's findings and limits: Four of the donors also had these clonotypes leading their CD3+CD56-NKG2C+ fraction.

The V gene's germline CDR1 is MNHEY and CDR2 SMNVEV (reference sequence). The CDR3 runs to 13 residues. The sample was blood T cells: a sorted CD56 or NKG2C T cell subset, CD4+ or CD8+ T cells, or bulk PBMC T cells (not recorded which). The clonotype originates from a woman in her 50s in good health. The chain carries TRBV27 and TRBJ1-5. The CDR3 sequence: CASSWGSNQPQHF.